These 25 T cell receptor beta chains originate from one sample sequenced in a study of blood T cell repertoires in COVID-19. Using immunoSEQ multiplex PCR, the repertoire was profiled, and TCRdb retains in-frame clones only, with some absent. This table holds 150,000 to 200,000 clones, roughly 74% found once. The sequenced sample consisted of peripheral blood. These receptors all stem from a woman of 80 years or more with acute or convalescent COVID-19.

The genes are TRBV7-8 and TRBJ2-7; no definite D call. Germline assignment: CDR1 SGHVS and CDR2 FQNEAQ. Trimming stripped 4 bases from V and 0 bases from J, with 10 bases between. This CDR3 has 14 amino acids. The chain's CDR3 is CASSSYMSSYEQYF. In DNA form, the CDR3 reads TGTGCCAGCAGCTCGTATATGAGCTCCTACGAGCAGTACTTC.

This clone was counted only a few times. The chain couples TRBV12-3 or TRBV12-4 to TRBJ1-4, with D possibly matching TRBD1 (5 bases). Trimming took 6 bases from V and 8 from J, leaving 13 bases between them. This CDR3 contains 13 residues. This CDR3 reads CASRARGREKLFF. CDR3 coding DNA: TGTGCCAGCAGAGCAAGGGGCAGGGAAAAACTGTTTTTT.

J is TRBJ1-1 and V is TRBV27; TRBD1 agrees at 7 bases. V lost 2 bases, J lost 11 bases, and 8 bases stayed unmatched. The germline V gene encodes CDR1 MNHEY and CDR2 SMNVEV (reference sequence). This CDR3 contains 13 residues. CDR3 in amino acids: CASSLNGRQGAFF. For the CDR3, the DNA is TGTGCCAGCAGTTTAAACGGAAGACAGGGCGCTTTCTTT.

The rearrangement uses TRBV6-5 and TRBJ1-2; TRBD1 matches 8 bases. The CDR3 loop spans 15 amino acids. The V gene end was trimmed by 6 bases and the J gene end by 4 bases; junction bases not matched to a gene: 10. Germline V CDR1 and CDR2: MNHEY, SVGAGI. The CDR3 protein is CASSRGQGTLYGYTF. CDR3 coding DNA: TGTGCCAGCAGCCGAGGACAGGGCACCCTCTATGGCTACACCTTC.

This clone showed up just once. The rearrangement uses TRBV12-2 and TRBJ1-4. TRBV12-2 is reported as a pseudogene. The length of the CDR3 is 17 residues. The CDR3 coding sequence is TGTGCAAGTCGCTTAGCGGTCCCCACGGGGTTTGATGAAAAACTGTTTTTT. Amino acid sequence: CASRLAVPTGFDEKLFF.

The V gene is TRBV5-1, the J gene TRBJ2-7; maybe TRBD1 (7 bases). The CDR3 spans 13 residues. The V gene's germline CDR1 is SGHRS and CDR2 YFSETQ. V dropped 6 bases and J dropped 0 bases, with 10 bases sitting between them. The CDR3 loop is CASTRDSSYEQYF. The CDR3, as DNA: TGCGCCAGCACGCGGGACAGCTCCTACGAGCAGTACTTC.

This clone was detected once. The V call is TRBV7-2, the J call TRBJ2-3; D gene unclear. The CDR3 runs 15 residues. V lost 5 bases, J lost 6 bases, and 18 bases lay in between. From germline, CDR1 is SGHTA and CDR2 FQGNSA. The chain's CDR3 is CASSPSRVQPDTQYF. In nucleotides, the CDR3 is TGTGCCAGCAGCCCATCTAGAGTTCAGCCCGATACGCAGTATTTT. Drawing the rest from reference TRBV7-2 and TRBJ2-3, the complete variable domain is GAGVSQSPSNKVTEKGKDVELRCDPISGHTALYWYRQSLGQGLEFLIYFQGNSAPDKSGLPSDRFSAERTGGSVSTLTIQRTQQEDSAVYLCASSPSRVQPDTQYFGPGTRLTVL.

The chain links TRBV28 to TRBJ2-7; D unresolved. V was cut by 3 bases and J by 3 bases, with 9 bases left in between. CDR3 length: 13 residues. Germline CDR1 reads MDHEN; CDR2 reads SYDVKM. DNA of the CDR3: TGTGCCAGCAGTTTGACACAGATCTACGAGCAGTACTTC. The encoded protein is CASSLTQIYEQYF.

Of note for this clone: In the same sample, other DNA sequences code for this CDR3. The V gene is TRBV12-3 or TRBV12-4, the J gene TRBJ1-3, with a weak D call TRBD1 (5 bases). Deletions cut 3 bases from V and 2 bases from J, with 5 bases between. This CDR3 has 13 amino acids. The CDR3 spells CASSLTAGNTIYF. The CDR3 DNA reads TGTGCCAGCAGTTTGACAGCTGGAAACACCATATATTTT.

The rearrangement joins TRBV3-1 (or the pseudogene TRBV3-2) to TRBJ2-1; no clear D. The CDR3 has 16 amino acids. Per the germline V gene, CDR1 is LGHDT and CDR2 is YNNKEL (reference sequence). Trimming shortened V by 1 base and J by 2 bases, and 12 bases separated the two germline ends. The DNA of the CDR3 is TGTGCCAGCAGCCAAGTTCGACTTGAAACCTACAATGAGCAGTTCTTC. It translates to CASSQVRLETYNEQFF.

The V and J genes are TRBV28 and TRBJ2-7, with 7 bases that match TRBD1. This CDR3 has 14 residues. The V segment lost 5 bases and the J segment 4 bases; nucleotides outside the gene matches: 8. Germline V gene sequence: CDR1 MDHEN, CDR2 SYDVKM. The CDR3 protein is CASSTPTGAYEQYF. CDR3 in DNA: TGTGCCAGCAGTACCCCCACAGGGGCTTACGAGCAGTACTTC.

This chain connects TRBV15 to TRBJ1-4; tentatively, D is TRBD1 (5 bases). Germline CDR1 LNHNV, CDR2 YYDKDF (reference sequence). V was shortened by 3 bases and J by 7 bases, with 18 bases between the two germline ends. This CDR3 contains 16 residues. The CDR3 here is CATSREGGTGGEKLFF. The CDR3 DNA is TGTGCCACCAGCAGGGAAGGAGGGACGGGTGGTGAAAAACTGTTTTTT.

The chain joins TRBV6-5 to TRBJ2-1; TRBD1 aligns across 8 bases. CDR1 and CDR2 from the germline V gene are MNHEY and SVGAGI. This CDR3 region has 15 residues. The trim removed 2 bases at V and 4 bases at J, leaving 4 bases unmatched. The CDR3 nucleotides are TGTGCCAGCAGTTACATGGGGACAGGTTACAATGAGCAGTTCTTC. Translating it yields CASSYMGTGYNEQFF.

The rearrangement joins TRBV7-6 to TRBJ2-2, with D possibly being TRBD1 (7 bases). Trimming cost V 1 base and J 1 base, with 13 bases left between them. CDR3 size: 17 residues. The germline V gene has CDR1 SGHVS and CDR2 FNYEAQ. CDR3 in DNA: TGTGCCAGCAGCTTAGAGGGGGCGGGGTTGAACACCGGGGAGCTGTTTTTT. Translating gives CASSLEGAGLNTGELFF.

The chain couples TRBV2 to TRBJ2-1, with 9 positions matching TRBD1. Germline CDR1 SNHLY, CDR2 FYNNEI. The CDR3 has 14 amino acids. V was clipped by 8 bases and J by 7 bases; unmatched bases: 9. The CDR3 DNA reads as TGTGCCAGCCGGGACAGGGTGCCTAGGAATGAGCAGTTCTTC. Amino acid sequence: CASRDRVPRNEQFF.

The rearrangement links TRBV29-1 to TRBJ1-5; a possible D gene is TRBD1 (5 bases). V lost 3 bases and J lost 4, with 10 bases in between. Germline loops: CDR1 SQVTM, CDR2 ANQGSEA. The CDR3 runs 13 residues. CDR3 DNA: TGCAGCGTTGAGGCAGGGCTAAATCAGCCCCAGCATTTT. Translating it yields CSVEAGLNQPQHF.

V usage is TRBV30 and J usage is TRBJ2-7; the match to TRBD1 covers 9 bases. Germline V gene lookup returns CDR1 GTSNPN and CDR2 SVGIG (reference sequence). The V segment lost 1 base and the J segment 1 base; nucleotides outside the gene matches: 2. The CDR3 consists of 14 residues. In DNA form, the CDR3 reads TGTGCCTGGAGTGGCGGACAGGGGTCCTACGAGCAGTACTTC. Protein product: CAWSGGQGSYEQYF.

The chain has TRBV28 and TRBJ1-4; no clear D. Germline CDR1 reads MDHEN; CDR2 reads SYDVKM. The ends were cut back, 2 bases at V and 6 bases at J, with 7 bases in the middle. The CDR3 covers 13 residues. The CDR3 nucleotides read TGTGCCAGCAGTTTAGTGTCCTATGAAAAACTGTTTTTT. Protein sequence: CASSLVSYEKLFF. The whole variable domain, filled in from reference TRBV28 and TRBJ1-4, reads DVKVTQSSRYLVKRTGEKVFLECVQDMDHENMFWYRQDPGLGLRLIYFSYDVKMKEKGDIPEGYSVSREKKERFSLILESASTNQTSMYLCASSLVSYEKLFFGSGTQLSVL.

The chain is built from TRBV28 and TRBJ2-7, with TRBD1 identical over 9 bases. Germline CDR1 MDHEN, CDR2 SYDVKM. The CDR3 totals 20 residues. Trimming at V came to 6 bases and at J to 5 bases, leaving 26 bases not matched to a gene. CDR3 residues: CASSRLGPETGTGLHHEQYF. The CDR3 region has the DNA TGTGCCAGCAGCCGCCTCGGGCCTGAGACCGGGACAGGGCTTCATCACGAGCAGTACTTC. The variable domain in full, with the rest retrieved from reference TRBV28 and TRBJ2-7, is DVKVTQSSRYLVKRTGEKVFLECVQDMDHENMFWYRQDPGLGLRLIYFSYDVKMKEKGDIPEGYSVSREKKERFSLILESASTNQTSMYLCASSRLGPETGTGLHHEQYFGPGTRLTVT.

The chain carries TRBV6-1 and TRBJ2-7; TRBD1 might be the D (5 bases). CDR3 length equals 13 residues. Per germline, CDR1 MNHNS and CDR2 SASEGT. V lost 2 bases to trimming and J lost 2 bases, with 7 bases between them. CDR3 bases: TGTGCCAGCAGTGAAAGGGGCCCCTACGAGCAGTACTTC. It encodes CASSERGPYEQYF.

For this clone: The same CDR3 is also encoded by other DNA sequences in this sample. This rearrangement joins TRBV7-2 to TRBJ1-1, with D possibly being TRBD1 (5 bases). The V end was cut by 4 bases, the J end by 3 bases, with 9 bases between. The CDR3 is 13 residues long. The germline CDR1 and CDR2 sequences are SGHTA and FQGNSA. CDR3 nucleotides: TGTGCCAGCAGCTCTCAGGGCGACACTGAAGCTTTCTTT. This sequence encodes CASSSQGDTEAFF.

V gene TRBV3-1 (or the pseudogene TRBV3-2) combines with J gene TRBJ2-7; D call uncertain. The CDR3 totals 12 residues. Trimming left V 3 bases short and J 3 bases short, with 6 bases between. Germline CDR1 is LGHDT and CDR2 is YNNKEL (reference sequence). In nucleotides, the CDR3 is TGTGCCAGCAGCCACTTTCTCTACGAGCAGTACTTC. Translated, it gives CASSHFLYEQYF.

This clone has a single count. The chain employs TRBV28 and TRBJ1-1; D is possibly TRBD1 (6 bases). CDR3 size: 16 residues. The V gene lost 5 bases and the J gene lost 0 bases, with 16 bases spanning the gap. The germline gives CDR1 MDHEN, CDR2 SYDVKM. The CDR3, as DNA: TGTGCCAGCAGTGCCTCTTCGGGACAAGTGAACACTGAAGCTTTCTTT. This translates into CASSASSGQVNTEAFF.

The gene calls are TRBV6-1 and TRBJ2-4; D gene unclear. The V gene lost 3 bases and the J gene lost 1 base, with 16 bases spanning the gap. The CDR3 spans 17 residues. In germline, CDR1 is MNHNS, CDR2 SASEGT. CDR3 nucleotides: TGTGCCAGCAGTGAGAGGCGGAACCTAAGGGCCAAAAACATTCAGTACTTC. It translates to CASSERRNLRAKNIQYF.

The J gene is TRBJ2-3, the V gene TRBV5-1; 12 bases are shared with TRBD2. Germline values: CDR1 SGHRS, CDR2 YFSETQ. The V gene end was trimmed by 2 bases and the J gene end by 0 bases; junction bases not matched to a gene: 1. The CDR3 is 16 amino acids. As DNA, the CDR3 is TGCGCCAGCAGCTTACTAGCGGGGGGTAGCACAGATACGCAGTATTTT. Protein: CASSLLAGGSTDTQYF.